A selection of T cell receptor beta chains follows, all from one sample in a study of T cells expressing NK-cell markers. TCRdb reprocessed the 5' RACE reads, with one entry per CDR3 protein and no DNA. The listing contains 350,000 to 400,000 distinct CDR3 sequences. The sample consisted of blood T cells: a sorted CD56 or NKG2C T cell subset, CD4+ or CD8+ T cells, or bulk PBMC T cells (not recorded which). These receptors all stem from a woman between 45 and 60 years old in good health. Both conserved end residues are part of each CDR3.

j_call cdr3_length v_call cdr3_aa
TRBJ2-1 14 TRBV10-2 CASSGRVSSNEQFF
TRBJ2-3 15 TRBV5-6 CASSFRGVGTDTQYF
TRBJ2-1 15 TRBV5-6 CASQRPAAQYNEQFF
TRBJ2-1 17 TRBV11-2 CASSQDLASGVYNEQFF
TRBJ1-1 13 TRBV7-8 CASRGRMNTEAFF
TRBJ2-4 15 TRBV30 CAWSSGPIAKNIQYF
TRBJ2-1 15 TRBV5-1 CASSGGTERNNEQFF
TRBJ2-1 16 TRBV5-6 CASSLRLRPSYNEQFF
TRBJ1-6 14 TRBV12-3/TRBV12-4 CASSPRGGNSPLHF
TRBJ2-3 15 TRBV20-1 CSARLLAGTTDTQYF
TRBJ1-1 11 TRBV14 CASRNKGGAFF
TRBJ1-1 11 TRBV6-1 CASRRTGAAFF